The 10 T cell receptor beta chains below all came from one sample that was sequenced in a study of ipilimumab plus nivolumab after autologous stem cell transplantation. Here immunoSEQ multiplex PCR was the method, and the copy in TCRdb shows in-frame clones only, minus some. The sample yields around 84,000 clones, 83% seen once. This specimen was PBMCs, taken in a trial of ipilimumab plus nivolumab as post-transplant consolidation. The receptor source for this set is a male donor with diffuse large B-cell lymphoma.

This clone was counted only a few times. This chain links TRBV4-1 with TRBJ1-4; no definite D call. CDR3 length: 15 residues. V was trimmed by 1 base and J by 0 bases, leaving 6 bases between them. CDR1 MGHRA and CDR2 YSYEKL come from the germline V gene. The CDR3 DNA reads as TGCGCCAGCAGCCAAGTGGTTTCAACTAATGAAAAACTGTTTTTT. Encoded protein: CASSQVVSTNEKLFF.

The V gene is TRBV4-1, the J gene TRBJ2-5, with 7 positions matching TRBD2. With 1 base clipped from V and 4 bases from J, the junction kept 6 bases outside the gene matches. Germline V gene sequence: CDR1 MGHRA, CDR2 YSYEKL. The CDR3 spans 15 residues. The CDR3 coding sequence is TGCGCCAGCAGCCAAGTTGGGACTACGACAGAGACCCAGTACTTC. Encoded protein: CASSQVGTTTETQYF.

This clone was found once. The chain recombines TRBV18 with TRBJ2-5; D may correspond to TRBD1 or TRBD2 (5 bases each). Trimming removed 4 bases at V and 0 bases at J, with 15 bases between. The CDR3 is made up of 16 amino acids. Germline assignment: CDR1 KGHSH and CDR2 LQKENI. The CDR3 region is CASSLKVVGDQETQYF. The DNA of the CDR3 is TGTGCCAGCTCACTAAAAGTTGTGGGGGACCAAGAGACCCAGTACTTC.

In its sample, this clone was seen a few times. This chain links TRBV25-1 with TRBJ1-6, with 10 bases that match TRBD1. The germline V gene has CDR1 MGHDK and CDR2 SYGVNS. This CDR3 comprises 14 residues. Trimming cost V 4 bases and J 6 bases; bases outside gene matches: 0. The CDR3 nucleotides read TGTGCCAGCAGTGGGACAGGGGGTAATTCACCCCTCCACTTT. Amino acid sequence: CASSGTGGNSPLHF.

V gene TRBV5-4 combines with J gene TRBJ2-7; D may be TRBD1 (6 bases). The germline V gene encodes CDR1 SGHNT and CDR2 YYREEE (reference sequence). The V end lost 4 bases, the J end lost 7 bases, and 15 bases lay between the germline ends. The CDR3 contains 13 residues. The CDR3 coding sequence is TGTGCCAGCAGCGGCAGGGGTTCTTATGAGCAGTACTTC. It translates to CASSGRGSYEQYF.

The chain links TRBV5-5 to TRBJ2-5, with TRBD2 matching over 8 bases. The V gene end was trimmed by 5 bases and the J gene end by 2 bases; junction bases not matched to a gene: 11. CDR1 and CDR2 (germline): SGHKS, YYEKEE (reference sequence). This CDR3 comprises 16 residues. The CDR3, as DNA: TGTGCCAGCAGTCGGCGGGGGGCCTCTTATCAAGAGACCCAGTACTTC. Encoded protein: CASSRRGASYQETQYF.

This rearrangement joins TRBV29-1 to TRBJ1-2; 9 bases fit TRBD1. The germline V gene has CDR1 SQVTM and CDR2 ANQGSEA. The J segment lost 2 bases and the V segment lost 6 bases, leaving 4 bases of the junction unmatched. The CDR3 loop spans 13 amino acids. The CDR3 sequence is CSVDRGANYGYTF. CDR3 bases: TGCAGCGTCGACAGGGGGGCAAACTATGGCTACACCTTC.

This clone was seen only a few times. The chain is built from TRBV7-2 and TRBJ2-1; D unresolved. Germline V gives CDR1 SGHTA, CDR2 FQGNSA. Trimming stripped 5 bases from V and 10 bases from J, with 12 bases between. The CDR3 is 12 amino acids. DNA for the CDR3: TGTGCCAGCAGCAAGACCCTGGGCGAGCAGTTCTTC. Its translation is CASSKTLGEQFF.

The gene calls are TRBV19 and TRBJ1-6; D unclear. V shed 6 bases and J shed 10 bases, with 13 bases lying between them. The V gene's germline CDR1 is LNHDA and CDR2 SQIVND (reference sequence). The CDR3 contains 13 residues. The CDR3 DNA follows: TGTGCCAGTAGAGGGCGGGTAGAATCACCCCTCCACTTT. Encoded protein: CASRGRVESPLHF.

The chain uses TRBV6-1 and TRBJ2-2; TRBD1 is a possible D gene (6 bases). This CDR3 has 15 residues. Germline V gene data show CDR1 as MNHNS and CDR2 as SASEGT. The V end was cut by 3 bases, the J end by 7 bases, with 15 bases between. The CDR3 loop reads CASSENFRGGGELFF. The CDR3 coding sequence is TGTGCCAGCAGTGAGAATTTCAGGGGTGGCGGGGAGCTGTTTTTT.